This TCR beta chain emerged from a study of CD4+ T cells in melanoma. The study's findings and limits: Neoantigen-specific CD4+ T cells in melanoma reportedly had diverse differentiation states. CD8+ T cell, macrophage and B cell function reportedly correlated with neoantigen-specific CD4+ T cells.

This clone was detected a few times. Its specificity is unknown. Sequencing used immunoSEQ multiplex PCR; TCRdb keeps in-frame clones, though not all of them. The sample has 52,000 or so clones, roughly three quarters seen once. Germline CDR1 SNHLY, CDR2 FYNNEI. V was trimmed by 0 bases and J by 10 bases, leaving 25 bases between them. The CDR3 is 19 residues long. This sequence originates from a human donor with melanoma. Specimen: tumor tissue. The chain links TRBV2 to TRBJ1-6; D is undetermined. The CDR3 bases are TGTGCCAGCAGTGAAGCCGAGAGGAAAAGGACCCTAGGAGGATCACCCCTCCACTTT. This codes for CASSEAERKRTLGGSPLHF.